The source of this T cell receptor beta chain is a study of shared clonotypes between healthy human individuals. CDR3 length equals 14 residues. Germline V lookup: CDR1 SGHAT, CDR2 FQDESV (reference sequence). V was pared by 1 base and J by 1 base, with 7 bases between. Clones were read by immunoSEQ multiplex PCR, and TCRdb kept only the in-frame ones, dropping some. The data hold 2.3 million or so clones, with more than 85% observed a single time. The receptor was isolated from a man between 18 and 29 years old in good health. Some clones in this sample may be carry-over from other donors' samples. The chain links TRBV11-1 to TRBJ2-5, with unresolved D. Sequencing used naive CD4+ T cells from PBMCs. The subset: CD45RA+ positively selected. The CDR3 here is CASSLVWGQETQYF. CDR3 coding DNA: TGTGCCAGCAGCTTAGTATGGGGCCAAGAGACCCAGTACTTC.